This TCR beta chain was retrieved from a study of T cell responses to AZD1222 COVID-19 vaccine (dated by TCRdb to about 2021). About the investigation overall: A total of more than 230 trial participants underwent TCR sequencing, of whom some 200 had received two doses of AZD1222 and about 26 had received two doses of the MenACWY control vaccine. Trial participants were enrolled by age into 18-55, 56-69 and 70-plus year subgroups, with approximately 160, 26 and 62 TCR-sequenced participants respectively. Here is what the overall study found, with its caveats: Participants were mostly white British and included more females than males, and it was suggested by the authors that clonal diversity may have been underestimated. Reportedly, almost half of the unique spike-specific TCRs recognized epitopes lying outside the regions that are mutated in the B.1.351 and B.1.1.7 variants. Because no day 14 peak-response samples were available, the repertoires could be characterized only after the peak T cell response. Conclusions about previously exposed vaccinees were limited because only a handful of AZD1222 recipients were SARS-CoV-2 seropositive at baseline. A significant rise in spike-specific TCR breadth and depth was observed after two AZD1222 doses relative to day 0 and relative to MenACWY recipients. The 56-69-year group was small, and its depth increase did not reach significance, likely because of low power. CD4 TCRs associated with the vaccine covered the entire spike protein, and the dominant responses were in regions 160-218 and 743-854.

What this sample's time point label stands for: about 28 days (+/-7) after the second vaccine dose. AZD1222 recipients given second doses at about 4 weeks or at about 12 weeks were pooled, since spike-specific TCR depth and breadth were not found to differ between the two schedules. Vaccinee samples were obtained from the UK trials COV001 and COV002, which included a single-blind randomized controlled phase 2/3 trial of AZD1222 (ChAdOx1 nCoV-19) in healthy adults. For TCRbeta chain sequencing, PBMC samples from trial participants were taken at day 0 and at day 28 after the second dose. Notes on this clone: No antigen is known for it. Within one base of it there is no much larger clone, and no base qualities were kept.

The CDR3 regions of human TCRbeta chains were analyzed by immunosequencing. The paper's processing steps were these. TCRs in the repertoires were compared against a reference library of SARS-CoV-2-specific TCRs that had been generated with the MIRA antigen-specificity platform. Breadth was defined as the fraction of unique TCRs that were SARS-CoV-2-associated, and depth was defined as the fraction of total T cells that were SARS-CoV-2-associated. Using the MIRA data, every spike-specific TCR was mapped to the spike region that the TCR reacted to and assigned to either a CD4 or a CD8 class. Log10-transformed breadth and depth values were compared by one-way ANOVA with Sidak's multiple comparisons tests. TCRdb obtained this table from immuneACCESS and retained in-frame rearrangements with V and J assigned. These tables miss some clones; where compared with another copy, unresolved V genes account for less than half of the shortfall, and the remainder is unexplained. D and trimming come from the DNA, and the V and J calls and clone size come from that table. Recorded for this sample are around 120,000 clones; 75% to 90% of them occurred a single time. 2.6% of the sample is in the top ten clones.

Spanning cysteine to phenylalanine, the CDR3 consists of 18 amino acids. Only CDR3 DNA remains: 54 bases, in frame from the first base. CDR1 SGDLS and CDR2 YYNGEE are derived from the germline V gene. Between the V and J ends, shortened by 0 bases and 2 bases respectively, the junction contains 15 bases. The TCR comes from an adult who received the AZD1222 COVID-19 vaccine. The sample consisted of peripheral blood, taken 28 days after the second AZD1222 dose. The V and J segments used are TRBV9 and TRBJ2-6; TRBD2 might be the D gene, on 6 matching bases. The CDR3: CASSVAGVGLTGANVLTF. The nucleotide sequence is TGTGCCAGCAGCGTAGCGGGGGTGGGGCTGACTGGGGCCAACGTCCTGACTTTC.